The 21 T cell receptor beta chains in this list originate from one sample, sequenced in a study of early T cells in non-severe SARS-CoV-2 infection. From the 5' RACE reads, TCRdb called clonotypes with MiXCR, one entry per CDR3 protein. The sample carries about 56,000 distinct CDR3 sequences, approximately 10% recorded once. Source material: whole blood. The source is an adult who was a healthcare worker with PCR-confirmed SARS-CoV-2 infection or an uninfected control (not recorded which).

Only a few counts were recorded for this clonotype. The CDR3 region is CASSTRTSGISEQFF. As DNA, the CDR3 is TGTGCCAGCAGCACACGGACTAGCGGGATAAGTGAGCAGTTCTTC. The genes are TRBV11-2 and TRBJ2-1, with 12 bases identical to TRBD2. The V segment lost 5 bases and the J segment 9 bases; nucleotides outside the gene matches: 8. The CDR3 is 15 residues long. Looked up from germline, CDR1 is SGHAT and CDR2 is FQNNGV.

This clonotype was observed a few times. The V and J genes are TRBV29-1 and TRBJ2-4; 7 bases are shared with TRBD2. Looked up from germline, CDR1 is SQVTM and CDR2 is ANQGSEA. The CDR3 covers 13 residues. Losses at the gene ends were 5 bases for V and 6 bases for J; bases not matched to a gene: 7. Here the CDR3 reads CSVSAGVPNIQYF. CDR3 coding DNA: TGCAGCGTTTCGGCGGGAGTCCCAAACATTCAGTACTTC.

This chain joins TRBV20-1 and TRBJ2-1; 9 bases match TRBD2. Germline lookup yields CDR1 DFQATT and CDR2 SNEGSKA (reference sequence). J gave up 5 bases and V 6 bases, and 11 bases lay outside the gene matches. The CDR3 totals 15 residues. The CDR3: CSAVKSSGINNEQFF. The CDR3 DNA reads as TGCAGTGCCGTGAAGTCTAGCGGGATTAACAATGAGCAGTTCTTC.

This clonotype was found many times. The genes are TRBV29-1 and TRBJ2-7; 11 bases map to TRBD2. With 4 bases clipped from V and 5 bases from J, the junction kept 10 bases outside the gene matches. The CDR3 length is 15 residues. The germline CDR1 and CDR2 sequences are SQVTM and ANQGSEA. CDR3 coding DNA: TGCAGCGTTGCTCGAGGGACTAGCGGACGGAACGAGCAGTACTTC. This gives the protein CSVARGTSGRNEQYF.

V gene TRBV3-1 combines with J gene TRBJ2-3; 7 positions agree with TRBD1. Trimming removed 4 bases from V and 5 bases from J; junction bases left unmatched: 3. Germline values: CDR1 LGHDT, CDR2 YNNKEL (reference sequence). The CDR3 runs 13 residues. The CDR3 reads CASSRDRVDTQYF. Here the CDR3 DNA reads TGTGCCAGCAGCCGGGACAGAGTAGATACGCAGTATTTT.

This clonotype was seen at least ten times. The J gene is TRBJ1-2, the V gene TRBV7-9; D unresolved. Trimming left V 2 bases short and J 4 bases short, with 14 bases between. The CDR3 has 15 residues. Germline CDR1 is SEHNR and CDR2 is FQNEAQ (reference sequence). The CDR3 sequence is CASSLMDSGIYGYTF. DNA of the CDR3: TGTGCCAGCAGCTTAATGGACTCCGGGATCTATGGCTACACCTTC.

This sequence joins TRBV29-1 and TRBJ2-3; no reliable D call. Germline CDR1 is SQVTM and CDR2 is ANQGSEA. V was cut by 7 bases and J by 0 bases, with 8 bases left in between. The CDR3 is made up of 12 amino acids. CDR3 DNA sequence: TGCAGCGGCAAACAGAGCACAGATACGCAGTATTTT. Amino acids: CSGKQSTDTQYF.

This clonotype was picked up a small number of times. The rearrangement links TRBV7-2 to TRBJ2-1, with unresolved D. The CDR3 totals 15 residues. Trimming pared 8 bases from V and 0 bases from J, leaving 14 bases between. CDR1 and CDR2 (germline): SGHTA, FQGNSA. CDR3 nucleotide sequence: TGTGCCAGCGGCGCACCGACCGACTCCTACAATGAGCAGTTCTTC. It specifies CASGAPTDSYNEQFF.

V gene TRBV9 combines with J gene TRBJ1-5, with D possibly TRBD1 on 6 matching bases. Per the germline V gene, CDR1 is SGDLS and CDR2 is YYNGEE. Trimming removed 7 bases at V and 4 bases at J, with 15 bases between. This CDR3 is built from 14 residues. CDR3 sequence: CASLAGGENQPQHF. The CDR3 DNA is TGTGCCAGCCTTGCGGGGGGCGAGAATCAGCCCCAGCATTTT.

The table lists this clonotype with many counts. The chain uses TRBV12-3 or TRBV12-4 and TRBJ2-1, with 8 bases lining up with TRBD2. The CDR3 runs 13 residues. The junction had 11 bases not matched to a gene; V was cut back by 10 bases and J by 9 bases. CDR3 coding DNA: TGTGCCAACCCCCCCGCCGGGGGGGGTGAGCAGTTCTTC. It translates to CANPPAGGGEQFF.

The sample holds many counts of this clonotype. The CDR3 nucleotides are TGTGCCAGCACCACGCTAGCGGGAGGCGCGGGTGGTACGCAGTATTTT. This gives the protein CASTTLAGGAGGTQYF. The chain links TRBV28 to TRBJ2-3; TRBD2 matches at 11 bases. CDR1 is MDHEN and CDR2 is SYDVKM in the germline V gene. V gave up 7 bases and J gave up 8 bases; unmatched junction bases: 14. The length of the CDR3 is 16 residues.

In its sample, this clonotype was seen many times. The V and J genes are TRBV7-6 and TRBJ2-2; D is uncertain. CDR1 SGHVS and CDR2 FNYEAQ come from the germline V gene. The CDR3 consists of 16 residues. Trimming took off 4 bases at V and 3 bases at J, with 15 bases between the two ends. The CDR3, as DNA: TGTGCCAGCAGCTCCCAGGCTAGGTTGGACACCGGGGAGCTGTTTTTT. This encodes CASSSQARLDTGELFF.

The chain has TRBV7-9 and TRBJ2-3; D not resolved. CDR1 SEHNR and CDR2 FQNEAQ come from the germline V gene (reference sequence). V dropped 3 bases and J dropped 6 bases, with 13 bases sitting between them. The CDR3 has 14 residues. The CDR3 spells CASSFVAPRDTQYF. The CDR3 DNA sequence: TGTGCCAGCAGCTTTGTTGCCCCGAGGGATACGCAGTATTTT.

Many counts were recorded for this clonotype. V and J are TRBV4-2 and TRBJ2-7; the match to TRBD2 covers 10 bases. Unmatched junction bases numbered 4, after V lost 1 base and J lost 7 bases. This CDR3 is built from 14 residues. The germline gives CDR1 LGHNA, CDR2 YNFKEQ. CDR3 sequence reads: CASSQAGLAKEQYF. The CDR3 bases are TGTGCCAGCAGCCAAGCGGGACTAGCGAAGGAGCAGTACTTC.

This chain joins TRBV29-1 and TRBJ1-1, with D possibly matching TRBD1 (5 bases). The CDR3 length is 15 residues. CDR1 is SQVTM, CDR2 ANQGSEA, per germline. The V and J ends lost 7 bases and 5 bases respectively, with 23 bases between them. This chain's CDR3 is CSAPPRGAGLTEAFF. The CDR3 DNA reads as TGCAGCGCTCCTCCGAGGGGCGCGGGTTTAACTGAAGCTTTCTTT.

The chain employs TRBV6-6 and TRBJ2-3; tentatively, D is TRBD2 (5 bases). CDR3 length equals 15 residues. Deletions cut 6 bases from V and 4 bases from J, with 17 bases between. CDR1 is MNHNY and CDR2 is SVGAGI in the germline V gene (reference sequence). This CDR3 reads CASRGFVGAPDTQYF. CDR3 nucleotides: TGTGCCAGCAGGGGATTTGTGGGAGCCCCAGATACGCAGTATTTT.

This clonotype was picked up many times. The chain carries TRBV6-2 or TRBV6-3 and TRBJ1-2, with D tentatively TRBD1 (6 bases). Looked up from germline, CDR1 is MNHEY and CDR2 is SVGEGT. The CDR3 is 17 residues long. V dropped 0 bases and J dropped 3 bases, with 17 bases sitting between them. The CDR3, as DNA: TGTGCCAGCAGTTACTCGCCAGGGGCCTTAGAGGACTATGGCTACACCTTC. Protein sequence: CASSYSPGALEDYGYTF.

The CDR3 DNA is TGTGCCAAAACTACAACCGCCGACGGGGAGCTGTTTTTT. It specifies CAKTTTADGELFF. This sequence joins TRBV2 and TRBJ2-2; no definite D call. Germline V lookup: CDR1 SNHLY, CDR2 FYNNEI. The V gene lost 10 bases and the J gene lost 7 bases, with 16 bases spanning the gap. The CDR3 extends over 13 amino acids.

This clonotype has a count of ten or more. The genes are TRBV7-9 and TRBJ2-2, with D perhaps being TRBD1 or TRBD2 (7 bases each). The CDR3 length is 17 residues. Trimming removed 5 bases at V and 3 bases at J, with 19 bases between. CDR1 and CDR2 (germline): SEHNR, FQNEAQ (reference sequence). The CDR3 region has the DNA TGTGCCAGCAGCCCTGTTGGGAGGGACAGAGACACCGGGGAGCTGTTTTTT. It yields the protein CASSPVGRDRDTGELFF.

This clonotype was recorded many times. The rearrangement joins TRBV7-9 to TRBJ1-2, with 7 bases lining up with TRBD1. Losses at the gene ends were 7 bases for V and 5 bases for J; bases not matched to a gene: 7. The CDR3 is made up of 13 amino acids. Per the germline V gene, CDR1 is SEHNR and CDR2 is FQNEAQ (reference sequence). CDR3 loop: CASTRQGLYGYTF. CDR3 nucleotide sequence: TGTGCCAGCACCCGACAGGGCCTGTATGGCTACACCTTC. Using reference TRBV7-9 and TRBJ1-2 for the parts outside the CDR3, the full variable domain is DTGVSQNPRHKITKRGQNVTFRCDPISEHNRLYWYRQTLGQGPEFLTYFQNEAQLEKSRLLSDRFSAERPKGSFSTLEIQRTEQGDSAMYLCASTRQGLYGYTFGSGTRLTVV.

This clonotype appeared many times. The J gene is TRBJ2-7, the V gene TRBV28; unclear D gene. The CDR3 has 11 residues. V lost 4 bases and J lost 7, with 8 bases in between. Germline assignment: CDR1 MDHEN and CDR2 SYDVKM. For the CDR3, the DNA is TGTGCCAGCAGTTCGGTGCGTGAGCAGTACTTC. Translating gives CASSSVREQYF. Complete variable domain (other parts from reference TRBV28 and TRBJ2-7): DVKVTQSSRYLVKRTGEKVFLECVQDMDHENMFWYRQDPGLGLRLIYFSYDVKMKEKGDIPEGYSVSREKKERFSLILESASTNQTSMYLCASSSVREQYFGPGTRLTVT.